These 16 T cell receptor beta chains were all obtained from the same sample, sequenced in a study of blood T cell repertoires in COVID-19. Some clones are missing from TCRdb's copy, which holds only in-frame ones; the method was immunoSEQ multiplex PCR. In the table there are under 350,000 clones, about nine tenths of which are singletons. The sequenced material came from PBMCs or T cells enriched from blood (not recorded which). Receptor source: a man in his thirties or forties who had recovered from COVID-19.

The sample holds one count of this clone. The V call is TRBV12-3 or TRBV12-4, the J call TRBJ1-2, with D unresolved. V gave up 8 bases and J gave up 1 base, with 8 bases separating them. The CDR3 totals 12 residues. CDR3: CASSSLNYGYTF. For the CDR3, the DNA is TGTGCCAGCTCGAGTCTTAACTATGGCTACACCTTC.

This clone was observed a handful of times. J is TRBJ1-1 and V is TRBV5-4, with D possibly being TRBD1 (6 bases). The V gene lost 5 bases and the J gene lost 9 bases, with 20 bases spanning the gap. CDR3 length: 14 residues. The germline V gene encodes CDR1 SGHNT and CDR2 YYREEE (reference sequence). The CDR3 DNA reads TGTGCCAGCAGACGCCGAGGGGGGGCCTCGAAAGCTTTCTTT. Its protein product is CASRRRGGASKAFF.

The CDR3 here is CASSLSSGQYNQPQHF. CDR3 coding DNA: TGTGCCAGCAGCTTATCATCGGGACAGTACAATCAGCCCCAGCATTTT. The chain recombines TRBV7-9 with TRBJ1-5, with 7 positions matching TRBD1. After removal of 2 bases from V and 3 bases from J, the junction contained 7 bases not matched to a gene. This CDR3 region has 16 residues. Germline V CDR1 and CDR2: SEHNR, FQNEAQ (reference sequence).

The chain couples TRBV6-5 to TRBJ1-3; weak D call: TRBD1 (5 bases). Germline V CDR1 and CDR2: MNHEY, SVGAGI. CDR3 length: 15 amino acids. Deletions cut 6 bases from V and 3 bases from J, with 15 bases between. The CDR3 loop reads CASSPTPGHGNTIYF. The CDR3 nucleotides are TGTGCCAGCAGCCCGACCCCAGGGCATGGAAACACCATATATTTT.

The chain employs TRBV4-2 and TRBJ1-5, with D perhaps TRBD1 (6 bases). Trimming took 1 base from V and 4 from J, leaving 17 bases between them. Germline CDR1 is LGHNA and CDR2 is YNFKEQ. This CDR3 contains 17 residues. The CDR3 DNA reads TGTGCCAGCAGCCAAGGGTTACAGGGAGGGGGAAATCAGCCCCAGCATTTT. Translating gives CASSQGLQGGGNQPQHF.

The genes are TRBV9 and TRBJ1-1, with D tentatively TRBD1 (6 bases). The CDR3 is made up of 15 amino acids. Trimming removed 4 bases from V and 7 bases from J, with 20 bases in between. Looked up from germline, CDR1 is SGDLS and CDR2 is YYNGEE. CDR3 in DNA: TGTGCCAGCAGCTGGGGATGGGGACAATCAGGTGAAGCTTTCTTT. Protein: CASSWGWGQSGEAFF.

The gene calls are TRBV6-4 and TRBJ2-1; 8 nucleotides match TRBD1. After removal of 0 bases from V and 6 bases from J, the junction contained 4 bases not matched to a gene. There are 15 residues in the CDR3. Looked up from germline, CDR1 is MRHNA and CDR2 is SNTAGT. CDR3 loop: CASSDSSRGLNEQFF. The CDR3 DNA reads as TGTGCCAGCAGTGACTCGAGCAGGGGGCTCAATGAGCAGTTCTTC.

The V and J genes are TRBV4-1 and TRBJ1-1; TRBD1 might be the D (6 bases). CDR3 size: 15 residues. Germline CDR1 MGHRA, CDR2 YSYEKL. V dropped 1 base and J dropped 7 bases, with 16 bases sitting between them. The CDR3 loop reads CASSQVKAGVREAFF. The CDR3, as DNA: TGCGCCAGCAGCCAAGTGAAGGCAGGGGTTCGTGAAGCTTTCTTT.

This rearrangement joins TRBV14 to TRBJ1-1; D is unresolved. Germline CDR1 and CDR2: SGHDN and FVKESK. CDR3 length equals 13 residues. The V end was cut by 4 bases, the J end by 4 bases, with 10 bases between. The CDR3 protein is CASSRSSGTEAFF. CDR3 DNA sequence: TGTGCCAGCAGCCGATCATCAGGCACTGAAGCTTTCTTT.

V gene TRBV13 combines with J gene TRBJ2-3, with 9 bases matching TRBD2. This CDR3 comprises 16 residues. Germline CDR1 reads PRHDT; CDR2 reads FYEKMQ (reference sequence). The J segment lost 3 bases and the V segment lost 6 bases, leaving 10 bases of the junction unmatched. CDR3 sequence: CASRMNTGLATDTQYF. CDR3 DNA sequence: TGTGCCAGCAGGATGAACACGGGACTAGCAACAGATACGCAGTATTTT. Full variable domain (rest looked up from reference TRBV13 and TRBJ2-3): AAGVIQSPRHLIKEKRETATLKCYPIPRHDTVYWYQQGPGQDPQFLISFYEKMQSDKGSIPDRFSAQQFSDYHSELNMSSLELGDSALYFCASRMNTGLATDTQYFGPGTRLTVL.

The chain carries TRBV2 and TRBJ2-7; 15 bases line up with TRBD2. The CDR3 is 17 amino acids. Per germline, CDR1 SNHLY and CDR2 FYNNEI. The V segment lost 0 bases and the J segment 5 bases; nucleotides outside the gene matches: 5. The CDR3 region has the DNA TGTGCCAGCAGTGAAGCGAGGACTAGCGGGAGGGCCGACGAGCAGTACTTC. It encodes CASSEARTSGRADEQYF.

This rearrangement joins TRBV18 to TRBJ2-5; possibly TRBD2 for D (6 bases). The CDR3 contains 17 residues. In germline, CDR1 is KGHSH, CDR2 LQKENI. V was trimmed by 3 bases and J by 1 base, leaving 18 bases between them. The CDR3 here is CASSPGGDIIRQETQYF. DNA for the CDR3: TGTGCCAGCTCACCCGGCGGGGATATAATTCGCCAAGAGACCCAGTACTTC.

The gene calls are TRBV10-1 and TRBJ2-3; the D gene is possibly TRBD2 (5 bases). Germline CDR1 reads WNHNN; CDR2 reads SYGVQD (reference sequence). There are 13 residues in the CDR3. V was cut by 5 bases and J by 3 bases, with 9 bases left in between. The chain's CDR3 is CASSRPGTDTQYF. The CDR3 DNA is TGCGCCAGCAGTCGCCCGGGGACAGATACGCAGTATTTT.

This clone was observed a few times. A read error may produce the germline difference seen at one junction end. The chain combines TRBV28 with TRBJ1-1, with unresolved D. The CDR3 has 11 amino acids. Germline V CDR1 and CDR2: MDHEN, SYDVKM. CDR3 sequence reads: CASGFRTEAFF. The CDR3 DNA sequence: TGTGCCAGCGGTTTCCGCACTGAAGCTTTCTTT.

The chain uses TRBV3-1 (or the pseudogene TRBV3-2) and TRBJ1-2, with D possibly being TRBD1 (6 bases). Germline CDR1 is LGHDT and CDR2 is YNNKEL (reference sequence). The CDR3 totals 15 residues. V dropped 3 bases and J dropped 4 bases, with 15 bases sitting between them. CDR3 region: CASSHRDTSVYGYTF. In nucleotides, the CDR3 is TGTGCCAGCAGCCACCGGGACACCTCCGTCTATGGCTACACCTTC.

This clone has just one count. The chain has TRBV18 and TRBJ2-2; possible D gene TRBD2, 5 bases. V was clipped by 2 bases and J by 3 bases, with 10 bases between them. CDR3 size: 15 residues. CDR1 is KGHSH, CDR2 LQKENI, per germline. CDR3 residues: CASSPRLGDTGELFF. CDR3 in DNA: TGTGCCAGCTCACCAAGGCTCGGGGACACCGGGGAGCTGTTTTTT.